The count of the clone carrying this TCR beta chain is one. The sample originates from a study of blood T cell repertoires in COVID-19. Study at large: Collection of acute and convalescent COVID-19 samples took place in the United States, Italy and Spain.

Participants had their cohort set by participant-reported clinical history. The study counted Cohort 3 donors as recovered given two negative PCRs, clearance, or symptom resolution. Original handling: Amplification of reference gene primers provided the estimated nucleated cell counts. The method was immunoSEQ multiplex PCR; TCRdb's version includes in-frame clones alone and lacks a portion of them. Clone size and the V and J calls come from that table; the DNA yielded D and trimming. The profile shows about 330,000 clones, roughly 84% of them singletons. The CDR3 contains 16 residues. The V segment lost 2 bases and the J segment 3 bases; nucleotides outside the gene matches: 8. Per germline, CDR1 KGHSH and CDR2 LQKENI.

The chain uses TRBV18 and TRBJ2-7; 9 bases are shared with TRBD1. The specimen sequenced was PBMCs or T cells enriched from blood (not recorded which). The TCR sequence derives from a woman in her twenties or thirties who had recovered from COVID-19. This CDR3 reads CASSPIPGQGGYEQYF. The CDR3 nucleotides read TGTGCCAGCTCACCAATTCCGGGACAGGGAGGCTACGAGCAGTACTTC.